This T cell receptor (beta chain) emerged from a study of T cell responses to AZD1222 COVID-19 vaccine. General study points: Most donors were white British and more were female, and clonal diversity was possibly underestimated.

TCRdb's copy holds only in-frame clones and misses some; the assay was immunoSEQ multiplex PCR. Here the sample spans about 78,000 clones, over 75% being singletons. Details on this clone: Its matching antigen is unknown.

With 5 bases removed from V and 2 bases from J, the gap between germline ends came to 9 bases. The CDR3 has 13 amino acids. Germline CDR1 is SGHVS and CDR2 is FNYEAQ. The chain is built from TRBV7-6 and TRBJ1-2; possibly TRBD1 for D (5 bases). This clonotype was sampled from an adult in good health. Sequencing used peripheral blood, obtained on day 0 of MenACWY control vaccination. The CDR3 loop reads CASSQGFNYGYTF. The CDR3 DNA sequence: TGTGCCAGCAGCCAGGGATTCAACTATGGCTACACCTTC.